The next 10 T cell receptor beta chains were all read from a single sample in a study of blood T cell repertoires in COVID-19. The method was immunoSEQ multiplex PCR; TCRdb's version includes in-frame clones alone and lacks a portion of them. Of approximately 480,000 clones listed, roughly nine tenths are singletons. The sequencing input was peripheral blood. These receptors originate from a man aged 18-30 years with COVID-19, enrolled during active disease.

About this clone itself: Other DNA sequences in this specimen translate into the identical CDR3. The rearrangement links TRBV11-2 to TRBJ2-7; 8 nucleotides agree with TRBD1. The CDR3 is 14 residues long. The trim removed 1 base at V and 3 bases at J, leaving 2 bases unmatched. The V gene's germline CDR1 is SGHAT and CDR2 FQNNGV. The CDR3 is CASSLAGGVYEQYF. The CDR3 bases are TGTGCCAGCAGCTTAGCAGGGGGCGTCTACGAGCAGTACTTC.

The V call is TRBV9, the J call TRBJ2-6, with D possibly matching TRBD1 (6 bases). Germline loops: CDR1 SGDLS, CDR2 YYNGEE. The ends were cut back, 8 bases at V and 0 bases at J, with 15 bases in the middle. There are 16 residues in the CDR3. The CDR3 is CASSPGQGSGANVLTF. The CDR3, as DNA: TGTGCCAGTTCACCGGGACAAGGCTCTGGGGCCAACGTCCTGACTTTC.

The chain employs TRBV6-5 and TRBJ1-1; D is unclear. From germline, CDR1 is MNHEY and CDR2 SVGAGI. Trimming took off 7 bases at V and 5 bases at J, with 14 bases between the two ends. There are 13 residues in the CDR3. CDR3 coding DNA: TGTGCCAGCATTTCCTTCGTTGAGACTGAAGCTTTCTTT. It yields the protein CASISFVETEAFF.

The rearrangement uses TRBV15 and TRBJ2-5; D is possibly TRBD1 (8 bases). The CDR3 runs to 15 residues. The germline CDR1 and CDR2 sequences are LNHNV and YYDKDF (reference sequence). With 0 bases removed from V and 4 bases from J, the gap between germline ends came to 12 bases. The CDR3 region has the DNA TGTGCCACCAGCAGAGATACAGGGGGGGGAGAGACCCAGTACTTC. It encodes CATSRDTGGGETQYF.

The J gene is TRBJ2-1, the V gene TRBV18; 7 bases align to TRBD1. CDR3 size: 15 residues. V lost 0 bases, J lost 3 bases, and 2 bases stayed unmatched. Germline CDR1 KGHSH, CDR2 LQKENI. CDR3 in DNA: TGTGCCAGCTCACCACCTACAGGGGACTACAATGAGCAGTTCTTC. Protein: CASSPPTGDYNEQFF.

The CDR3 DNA is TGTGCCAGCAGTTACCTAAACACCGGGGAGCTGTTTTTT. Encoded protein: CASSYLNTGELFF. The rearrangement links TRBV6-2 or TRBV6-3 to TRBJ2-2; no clear D gene. Trimming removed 2 bases at V and 2 bases at J, with 3 bases between. This CDR3 contains 13 residues. Per the germline V gene, CDR1 is MNHEY and CDR2 is SVGEGT.

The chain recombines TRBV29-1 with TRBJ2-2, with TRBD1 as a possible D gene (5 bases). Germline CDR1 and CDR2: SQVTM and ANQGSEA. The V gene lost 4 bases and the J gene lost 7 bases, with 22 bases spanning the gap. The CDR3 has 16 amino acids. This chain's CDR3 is CSVVNPHQGEIGELFF. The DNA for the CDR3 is TGCAGCGTTGTCAACCCCCATCAGGGCGAGATCGGGGAGCTGTTTTTT.

CDR3 bases: TGTGCCAGCAGCCCCCTCCGGCCTCGGGGGTTAGCGGGGACGAACGAGCAGTACTTC. Translating gives CASSPLRPRGLAGTNEQYF. This chain uses TRBV3-1 (or the pseudogene TRBV3-2) with TRBJ2-7; TRBD2 matches 8 bases. Germline trimming cut 4 bases from V and 5 bases from J; bases unmatched to any gene: 22. Germline CDR1 LGHDT, CDR2 YNNKEL (reference sequence). The CDR3 consists of 19 residues.

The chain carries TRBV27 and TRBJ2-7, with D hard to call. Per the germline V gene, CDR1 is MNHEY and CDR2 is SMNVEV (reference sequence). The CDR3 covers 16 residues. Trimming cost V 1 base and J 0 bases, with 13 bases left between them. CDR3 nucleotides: TGTGCCAGCAGTTTATTGGCCCGCGGCGGCTCCTACGAGCAGTACTTC. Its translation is CASSLLARGGSYEQYF.

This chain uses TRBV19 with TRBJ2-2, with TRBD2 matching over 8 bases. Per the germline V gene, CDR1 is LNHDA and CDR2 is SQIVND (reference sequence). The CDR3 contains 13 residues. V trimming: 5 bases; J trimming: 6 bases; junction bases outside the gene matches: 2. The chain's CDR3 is CASSSRGAGELFF. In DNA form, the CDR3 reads TGTGCCAGTAGTTCGCGGGGGGCCGGGGAGCTGTTTTTT. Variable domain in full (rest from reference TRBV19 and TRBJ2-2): DGGITQSPKYLFRKEGQNVTLSCEQNLNHDAMYWYRQDPGQGLRLIYYSQIVNDFQKGDIAEGYSVSREKKESFPLTVTSAQKNPTAFYLCASSSRGAGELFFGEGSRLTVL.